These 25 T cell receptor beta chains were sequenced from one sample in a study of cytomegalovirus exposure and HLA in healthy donors. PCR used 60 Vbeta primers and 13 Jbeta primers. Libraries were prepared by immunoSEQ multiplex PCR; TCRdb keeps only in-frame clonotypes and omits some of them. The sample yields 85,000 to 130,000 clones, 80% to 90% seen once. Sequencing input: PBMCs. Receptors were obtained from a woman aged 18-30 years in good health and CMV-seronegative.

This clone was seen once. This chain connects TRBV11-2 to TRBJ1-3; TRBD1 might be the D (6 bases). V dropped 1 base and J dropped 2 bases, with 9 bases sitting between them. Germline CDR1 reads SGHAT; CDR2 reads FQNNGV. There are 15 residues in the CDR3. In DNA form, the CDR3 reads TGTGCCAGCAGCTTAGTCAGGGGAACTGGAAACACCATATATTTT. It is translated as CASSLVRGTGNTIYF.

Of note for this clone: At one end the junction does not follow the germline gene, possibly because of a read error. The chain joins TRBV7-9 to TRBJ2-1, with 9 bases lining up with TRBD2. Germline CDR1 reads SEHNR; CDR2 reads FQNEAQ (reference sequence). The CDR3 sequence is 17 residues long. The CDR3 bases are TGTTCCAGCAGCGGGTTGGGACTAGCTTCGGCAACCAATGAGCAGTTCTTC. Translated: CSSSGLGLASATNEQFF.

V is TRBV4-3 and J is TRBJ2-7; D might be TRBD1 (6 bases). Germline V gene data show CDR1 as LGHNA and CDR2 as YSLEER. V shed 3 bases and J shed 5 bases, with 17 bases lying between them. The CDR3 has 15 amino acids. CDR3 DNA: TGCGCCAGCAGCCAGGAACAGGGTTTTCGGGACGAGCAGTACTTC. This translates into CASSQEQGFRDEQYF.

The chain couples TRBV5-6 to TRBJ2-1; TRBD2 agrees at 11 bases. Looked up from germline, CDR1 is SGHDT and CDR2 is YYEEEE. This CDR3 contains 19 residues. V lost 3 bases to trimming and J lost 10 bases; unmatched junction nucleotides: 21. CDR3 nucleotides: TGTGCCAGCAGCTGGCCCTCGGTTGTAGCGGGAGGGCCTTCCTGCGAGCAGTTCTTC. As protein: CASSWPSVVAGGPSCEQFF.

This clone was recorded only once. The chain couples TRBV7-8 to TRBJ2-7; 8 nucleotides align to TRBD1. The CDR3 spans 15 residues. Trimming at V came to 5 bases and at J to 5 bases, leaving 11 bases not matched to a gene. Per the germline V gene, CDR1 is SGHVS and CDR2 is FQNEAQ. The CDR3, as DNA: TGTGCCAGCAGCCCCGGGACAGGTTCTTGGGACGAGCAGTACTTC. This gives the protein CASSPGTGSWDEQYF.

This sequence joins TRBV29-1 and TRBJ2-5, with 14 bases that match TRBD2. The CDR3 consists of 15 residues. The V gene's germline CDR1 is SQVTM and CDR2 ANQGSEA. V trimming: 7 bases; J trimming: 4 bases; junction bases outside the gene matches: 8. CDR3 nucleotides: TGCAGCGCCGGGACTAGCGGGAGAGGTGGAGAGACCCAGTACTTC. Translation gives CSAGTSGRGGETQYF.

J is TRBJ2-5 and V is TRBV6-5; D may be TRBD2 (5 bases). Germline V gives CDR1 MNHEY, CDR2 SVGAGI. V lost 7 bases to trimming and J lost 5 bases, with 14 bases between them. The CDR3 runs to 13 residues. CDR3 bases: TGTGCCAGCACGAGGGATCGGTCGGAGACCCAGTACTTC. Its translation is CASTRDRSETQYF.

This clone was recorded only once. The V and J genes are TRBV15 and TRBJ1-2; possible D gene TRBD1, 5 bases. CDR1 is LNHNV and CDR2 is YYDKDF in the germline V gene (reference sequence). The V end was cut by 4 bases, the J end by 2 bases, with 11 bases between. The CDR3 sequence is 14 residues long. The CDR3 region is CATSMRDRNYGYTF. In DNA form, the CDR3 reads TGTGCCACCAGCATGCGAGACAGAAACTATGGCTACACCTTC.

CDR3 sequence reads: CASSSGQHNEQFF. CDR3 DNA sequence: TGTGCCAGCAGTTCGGGACAGCACAATGAGCAGTTCTTC. This chain links TRBV28 with TRBJ2-1, with 7 bases lining up with TRBD1. Germline values: CDR1 MDHEN, CDR2 SYDVKM. Losses at the gene ends were 4 bases for V and 5 bases for J; bases not matched to a gene: 2. The CDR3 contains 13 residues.

This clone was observed once. Relative to the germline gene, one junction end is altered; a read error may explain this. The chain's CDR3 is CSSSSLRGGKGLEETQYF. The CDR3 coding sequence is TGTTCCAGCAGCTCCCTCCGGGGGGGAAAAGGTTTGGAAGAGACCCAGTACTTC. The rearrangement joins TRBV7-9 to TRBJ2-5; TRBD2 matches at 8 bases. CDR3 length: 18 residues. CDR1 is SEHNR and CDR2 is FQNEAQ in the germline V gene (reference sequence).

This clone was observed a handful of times. This chain uses TRBV6-6 with TRBJ1-2, with TRBD1 matching over 7 bases. V shed 2 bases and J 3 bases; nucleotides not matched to a gene: 6. The V gene's germline CDR1 is MNHNY and CDR2 SVGAGI (reference sequence). CDR3 length equals 15 residues. CDR3 in amino acids: CASSYTTGADYGYTF. The CDR3 DNA sequence: TGTGCCAGCAGTTACACCACAGGGGCTGACTATGGCTACACCTTC.

The chain links TRBV2 to TRBJ1-5, with 8 nucleotides matching TRBD1. The CDR3 runs 16 residues. Losses at the gene ends were 1 base for V and 4 bases for J; bases not matched to a gene: 6. Germline V gives CDR1 SNHLY, CDR2 FYNNEI. The CDR3 bases are TGTGCCAGCAGTGAAGAGGAGGGGACAGGTAATCAGCCCCAGCATTTT. Translating gives CASSEEEGTGNQPQHF. The variable domain in full, completed from reference TRBV2 and TRBJ1-5, reads EPEVTQTPSHQVTQMGQEVILRCVPISNHLYFYWYRQILGQKVEFLVSFYNNEISEKSEIFDDQFSVERPDGSNFTLKIRSTKLEDSAMYFCASSEEEGTGNQPQHFGDGTRLSIL.

The chain combines TRBV11-1 with TRBJ2-1; a weak D match, TRBD2 (6 bases). The CDR3 has 15 amino acids. Per the germline V gene, CDR1 is SGHAT and CDR2 is FQDESV (reference sequence). Trimming removed 6 bases at V and 0 bases at J, with 12 bases between. CDR3 in amino acids: CASSQDGSSYNEQFF. The DNA of the CDR3 is TGTGCCAGCAGTCAGGACGGGAGCTCCTACAATGAGCAGTTCTTC.

CDR3 sequence (DNA): TGTGCCAGCAGCTTGGATAGCCGGGTCGCTGAAGCTTTCTTT. This encodes CASSLDSRVAEAFF. The chain uses TRBV5-4 and TRBJ1-1; D call uncertain. The V gene's germline CDR1 is SGHNT and CDR2 YYREEE (reference sequence). V shed 0 bases and J shed 6 bases, with 12 bases lying between them. The CDR3 has 14 amino acids.

J is TRBJ1-2 and V is TRBV5-1; 8 nucleotides match TRBD1. The junction had 10 bases not matched to a gene; V was cut back by 1 base and J by 14 bases. The CDR3 totals 13 residues. Germline V CDR1 and CDR2: SGHRS, YFSETQ. The CDR3 DNA follows: TGCGCCAGCAGCTTGAAGGACAGGGCTTCGGGAACCTTC. Residues: CASSLKDRASGTF.

V gene TRBV7-2 combines with J gene TRBJ2-5; D gene unclear. The CDR3 totals 13 residues. CDR1 is SGHTA, CDR2 FQGNSA, per germline. V was pared by 3 bases and J by 3 bases, with 8 bases between. In DNA, the CDR3 is TGTGCCAGCAGCTTTTGGGCCAAAGAGACCCAGTACTTC. Its translation is CASSFWAKETQYF. Supplemented by reference TRBV7-2 and TRBJ2-5, the full variable domain reads GAGVSQSPSNKVTEKGKDVELRCDPISGHTALYWYRQSLGQGLEFLIYFQGNSAPDKSGLPSDRFSAERTGGSVSTLTIQRTQQEDSAVYLCASSFWAKETQYFGPGTRLLVL.

This clone was seen just once. V and J are TRBV5-1 and TRBJ2-1, with TRBD2 identical over 11 bases. The CDR3 spans 17 residues. Germline V gene data show CDR1 as SGHRS and CDR2 as YFSETQ. V shed 1 base and J 5 bases; nucleotides not matched to a gene: 8. In DNA, the CDR3 is TGCGCCAGCAGCTTGAATCGCGGGACTAGCGGAAACAATGAGCAGTTCTTC. Its translation: CASSLNRGTSGNNEQFF.

This sequence joins TRBV28 and TRBJ2-7; D perhaps matches TRBD2 (5 bases). Looked up from germline, CDR1 is MDHEN and CDR2 is SYDVKM. The CDR3 covers 18 residues. Trimming took 3 bases from V and 2 from J, leaving 23 bases between them. This CDR3 reads CASSFSGGRGTRPYEQYF. The CDR3 nucleotides are TGTGCCAGCAGTTTTTCCGGCGGTCGAGGTACTAGACCCTACGAGCAGTACTTC. Full variable domain (outside the CDR3, taken from reference TRBV28 and TRBJ2-7): DVKVTQSSRYLVKRTGEKVFLECVQDMDHENMFWYRQDPGLGLRLIYFSYDVKMKEKGDIPEGYSVSREKKERFSLILESASTNQTSMYLCASSFSGGRGTRPYEQYFGPGTRLTVT.

This chain joins TRBV7-2 and TRBJ2-3, with D possibly matching TRBD2 (7 bases). Germline values: CDR1 SGHTA, CDR2 FQGNSA. The CDR3 covers 14 residues. Trimming shortened V by 6 bases and J by 8 bases, and 18 bases separated the two germline ends. Written as DNA, the CDR3 is TGTGCCAGCAGGGCCGCGGGGGCGCGGGTTACGCAGTATTTT. It yields the protein CASRAAGARVTQYF.

The rearrangement joins TRBV28 to TRBJ2-1; 12 bases align to TRBD2. This CDR3 has 16 residues. Losses at the gene ends were 3 bases for V and 10 bases for J; bases not matched to a gene: 10. The germline V gene encodes CDR1 MDHEN and CDR2 SYDVKM. CDR3 in DNA: TGTGCCAGCAGTTTCGTCCTAGCGGGAGGGAACCCAGAGCAGTTCTTC. Translated: CASSFVLAGGNPEQFF.

V usage is TRBV6-5 and J usage is TRBJ1-2; perhaps TRBD1 as D (5 bases). Germline values: CDR1 MNHEY, CDR2 SVGAGI. V lost 5 bases and J 6 bases, leaving 13 bases between the germline ends. The CDR3 length is 13 residues. The chain's CDR3 is CASSPQVAHGYTF. The CDR3 DNA reads as TGTGCCAGCAGTCCACAGGTTGCGCATGGCTACACCTTC.

The chain is built from TRBV30 and TRBJ2-2; TRBD2 agrees at 14 bases. Trimming cost V 0 bases and J 7 bases; bases outside gene matches: 7. Germline V gene lookup returns CDR1 GTSNPN and CDR2 SVGIG (reference sequence). CDR3 length: 17 residues. Here the CDR3 reads CAWSVLGLAGAGGELFF. CDR3 nucleotide sequence: TGTGCCTGGAGTGTATTGGGACTAGCGGGGGCCGGCGGGGAGCTGTTTTTT.

This chain connects TRBV29-1 to TRBJ1-1; D unresolved. From germline, CDR1 is SQVTM and CDR2 ANQGSEA. V was cut by 5 bases and J by 1 base, with 8 bases left in between. The CDR3 consists of 12 residues. CDR3: CSVPRGNTEAFF. In DNA form, the CDR3 reads TGCAGCGTTCCGCGCGGGAACACTGAAGCTTTCTTT.

V gene TRBV18 combines with J gene TRBJ1-2, with D perhaps TRBD1 (6 bases). Germline CDR1 reads KGHSH; CDR2 reads LQKENI. This CDR3 has 14 amino acids. V lost 0 bases and J lost 6, with 11 bases in between. The CDR3 DNA sequence: TGTGCCAGCTCACCACCGACGGCAGGGGATGGCTACACCTTC. Amino acids: CASSPPTAGDGYTF.

The chain employs TRBV6-6 and TRBJ1-4; unclear D gene. The CDR3 is 15 amino acids. Per germline, CDR1 MNHNY and CDR2 SVGAGI (reference sequence). Trimming removed 2 bases from V and 8 bases from J, with 15 bases in between. In DNA form, the CDR3 reads TGTGCCAGCAGTTACCCGAGACGGGAGGGAGAAAAACTGTTTTTT. Its translation: CASSYPRREGEKLFF.